This T cell receptor beta chain was sequenced during a study of T cells after yellow fever vaccination. Broader study findings: Booster samples showed a return of most primary-vaccination clones (roughly 96% CD4, about 88% CD8).

Germline V gives CDR1 SGHRS, CDR2 YFSETQ. The V and J ends lost 4 bases and 0 bases respectively, with 11 bases between them. CDR3 length: 15 residues. In this sample, this clonotype turned up many times. Its antigen is unknown. For TCR, cDNA came from 5'RACE template switching, which added a universal primer site and UMIs. A single record per CDR3 protein comes from TCRdb applying MiXCR to the 5' RACE reads. The profile shows a few hundred thousand distinct CDR3 sequences, roughly 3.5% of them singletons. The chain recombines TRBV5-1 with TRBJ1-5; D perhaps matches TRBD1 (5 bases). Material: PBMCs, obtained on the day of the yellow fever booster vaccination. The sequence was collected from a man aged 18 to 29 who received the YFV17D yellow fever vaccine. CDR3 DNA: TGCGCCAGCAGCCCATCAGGGACTAGCAATCAGCCCCAGCATTTT. Translated: CASSPSGTSNQPQHF.